This record covers a single TCR beta chain. This record belongs to a study of T cells expressing NK-cell markers. Using the 5' RACE reads, TCRdb records one entry per CDR3 protein without DNA. The table lists roughly 450,000 distinct CDR3 sequences. Material: blood T cells: a sorted CD56 or NKG2C T cell subset, CD4+ or CD8+ T cells, or bulk PBMC T cells (not recorded which). The TCR sequence derives from a woman in her 50s in good health.

The CDR3 protein is CASRPGQPENTEAFF. V is TRBV12-3 or TRBV12-4 and J is TRBJ1-1; TCRdb's D call, TRBD1, is unchecked because there is no DNA. The CDR3 is 15 amino acids.